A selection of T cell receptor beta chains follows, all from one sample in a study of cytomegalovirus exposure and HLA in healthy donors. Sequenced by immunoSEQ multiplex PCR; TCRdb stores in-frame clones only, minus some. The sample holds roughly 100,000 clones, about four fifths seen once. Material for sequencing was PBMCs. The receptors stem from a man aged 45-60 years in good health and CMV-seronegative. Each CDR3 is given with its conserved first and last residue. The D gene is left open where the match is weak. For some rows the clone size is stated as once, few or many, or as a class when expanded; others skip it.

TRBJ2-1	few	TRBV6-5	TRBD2	TGTGCCAGCAGTTCTCCGGGACTAGCAGACGATAATGAGCAGTTCTTC	CASSSPGLADDNEQFF
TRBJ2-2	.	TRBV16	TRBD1	TGTGCCAGCAGCCAAAGACAGGGGACGGGCACCGGGGAGCTGTTTTTT	CASSQRQGTGTGELFF
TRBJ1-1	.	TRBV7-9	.	TGTGCCAGCAGCACGGGGGTGGGCACTGAAGCTTTCTTT	CASSTGVGTEAFF
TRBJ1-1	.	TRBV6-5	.	TGTGCCAGCAGAAAGAGCACTGAAGCTTTCTTT	CASRKSTEAFF
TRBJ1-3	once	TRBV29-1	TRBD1	TGCAGCGTTGCGCGACAGGGGATATCTGGAAACACCATATATTTT	CSVARQGISGNTIYF
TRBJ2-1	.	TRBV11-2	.	TGTGCCAGCACCCGAGCAGGGGTCGAGCAGTTCTTC	CASTRAGVEQFF
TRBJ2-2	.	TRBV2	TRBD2	TGTGCCAGCCTTGGACGGGGAGGGACCGGGGAGCTGTTTTTT	CASLGRGGTGELFF
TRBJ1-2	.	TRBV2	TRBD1	TGTGCCAGCAGCCAGGACAGGGAGGAAGGCTACACCTTC	CASSQDREEGYTF
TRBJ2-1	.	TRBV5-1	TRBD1	TGCGCCAGCTCACGACAGGGGGCATCCTTAAATGAGCAGTTCTTC	CASSRQGASLNEQFF
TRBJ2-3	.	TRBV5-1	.	TGCGCCAGCTCCATAGATACTGGGGGCGTTGTCAGGCAGTATTTT	CASSIDTGGVVRQYF
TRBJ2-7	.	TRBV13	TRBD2	TGTGCCAGCAGGATTAGCGGGGGGTTCTCCTACGAGCAGTACTTC	CASRISGGFSYEQYF
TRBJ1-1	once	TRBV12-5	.	TGTGCTAGTGGTTTTGGGGGGGAATACATGAACACTGAAGCTTTCTTT	CASGFGGEYMNTEAFF
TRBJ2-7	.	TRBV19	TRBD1	TGTGCCAGTAGTATCGGGACAGGGCTCTACGAGCAGTACTTC	CASSIGTGLYEQYF
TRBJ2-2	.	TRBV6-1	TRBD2	TGTGCCAGCAGTGGACCGGGACTAGCGGGGAGCACCGGGGAGCTGTTTTTT	CASSGPGLAGSTGELFF
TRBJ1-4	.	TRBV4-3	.	TGCGCCAGGCCGGAAATATCAAACGGAGGGACTAATGAAAAACTGTTTTTT	CARPEISNGGTNEKLFF
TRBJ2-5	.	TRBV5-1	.	TGCGCCAGCAGCCCCCTCGTAGCAAAAGAGACCCAGTACTTC	CASSPLVAKETQYF
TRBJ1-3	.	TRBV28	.	TGTGCCAGCAGCCCTACGCAGGGAAAATCCGGAAACACCATATATTTT	CASSPTQGKSGNTIYF
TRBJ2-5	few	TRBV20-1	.	TGCAGTGCTTCCTCGGGTGAGACCCAGTACTTC	CSASSGETQYF
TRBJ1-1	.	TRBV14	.	TGTGCCAGCAGCCGATCCCCCGGTATTGAGACTGAAGCTTTCTTT	CASSRSPGIETEAFF
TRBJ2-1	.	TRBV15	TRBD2	TGTGCCACCAGCAGAGGGGACGGGGGGAGTGAGCAGTTCTTC	CATSRGDGGSEQFF
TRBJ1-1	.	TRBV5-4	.	TGTGCCAGCAGCTTGGACGCGTACCTAGGTGGCACTGAAGCTTTCTTT	CASSLDAYLGGTEAFF
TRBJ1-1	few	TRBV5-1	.	TGCGCCAGCAGCTTGGCCGGGGGGCAAACTGAAGCTTTCTTT	CASSLAGGQTEAFF
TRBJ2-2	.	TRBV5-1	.	TGCGCCAGCAGCTTCAGGGGGAACACCGGGGAGCTGTTTTTT	CASSFRGNTGELFF
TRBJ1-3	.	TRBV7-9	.	TGTGCCAGCAGCTGGACAAGCTCTGGAAACACCATATATTTT	CASSWTSSGNTIYF
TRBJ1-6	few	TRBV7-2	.	TGTGCCAGCAGCTTGAGGGTGGCGAGCTCCTATAATTCACCCCTCCACTTT	CASSLRVASSYNSPLHF
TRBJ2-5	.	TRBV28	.	TGTGCCAGTCAGGGTACTCGATGGACCCAGTACTTC	CASQGTRWTQYF
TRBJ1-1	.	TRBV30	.	TGTGCCTGGAGCCTTGAGTTAGCGAACACTGAAGCTTTCTTT	CAWSLELANTEAFF
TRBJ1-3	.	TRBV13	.	TGTGCCAGCAGCTTAGGCCCGGGACTGCCCTCTGGAAACACCATATATTTT	CASSLGPGLPSGNTIYF
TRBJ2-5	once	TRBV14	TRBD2	TGTGCCAGCAGCCTACAGCGGGGCTCCCAAGAGACCCAGTACTTC	CASSLQRGSQETQYF
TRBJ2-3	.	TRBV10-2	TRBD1	TGCGCCAGCGAGGGGACAGGGCTTTACCCTGGCACAGATACGCAGTATTTT	CASEGTGLYPGTDTQYF
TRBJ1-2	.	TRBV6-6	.	TGTGCCAGCAGTCGGGATCGAGATGGCTACACCTTC	CASSRDRDGYTF
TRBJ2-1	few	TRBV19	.	TGTGCCAGTAGTATAGCCCCGACAGGAGTATACAATGAGCAGTTCTTC	CASSIAPTGVYNEQFF
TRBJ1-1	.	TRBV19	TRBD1	TGTGCCACCTTCCCGGGACAGGGGCTGAACACTGAAGCTTTCTTT	CATFPGQGLNTEAFF
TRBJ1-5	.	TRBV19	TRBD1	TGTGCCAGTAGTATGTCAGGTTTAGGGACAGATAATCAGCCCCAGCATTTT	CASSMSGLGTDNQPQHF
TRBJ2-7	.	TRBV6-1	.	TGTGCCAGCAGCGGCCAGGGGCTTAGCTCCTACGAGCAGTACTTC	CASSGQGLSSYEQYF
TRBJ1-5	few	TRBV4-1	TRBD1	TGCGCCAGCAGTTCTAGACCGTACAGGGGGATCGATCAGCCCCAGCATTTT	CASSSRPYRGIDQPQHF
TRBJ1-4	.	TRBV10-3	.	TGTGCCATCAGTGAGTCGGACAGACCGGGCGAAAAACTGTTTTTT	CAISESDRPGEKLFF
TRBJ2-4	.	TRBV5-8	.	TGTGCCAGCAGCTTCCCCGGGACACAGAACATTCAGTACTTC	CASSFPGTQNIQYF
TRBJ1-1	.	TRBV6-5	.	TGTGCCAGCAGTTACTCGGCAGGGAAGCCGAACACTGAAGCTTTCTTT	CASSYSAGKPNTEAFF
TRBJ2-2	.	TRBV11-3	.	TGTGCCAGCAGCTCCGGAACAGGTTCCTCCGGGGAGCTGTTTTTT	CASSSGTGSSGELFF
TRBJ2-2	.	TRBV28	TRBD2	TGTGCCAGCAGACAGACTAGCGGGGGGGCCGGGGAGCTGTTTTTT	CASRQTSGGAGELFF
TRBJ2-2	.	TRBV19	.	TGTGCCAGTAGTCAGGGACAGAACACCGGGGAGCTGTTTTTT	CASSQGQNTGELFF